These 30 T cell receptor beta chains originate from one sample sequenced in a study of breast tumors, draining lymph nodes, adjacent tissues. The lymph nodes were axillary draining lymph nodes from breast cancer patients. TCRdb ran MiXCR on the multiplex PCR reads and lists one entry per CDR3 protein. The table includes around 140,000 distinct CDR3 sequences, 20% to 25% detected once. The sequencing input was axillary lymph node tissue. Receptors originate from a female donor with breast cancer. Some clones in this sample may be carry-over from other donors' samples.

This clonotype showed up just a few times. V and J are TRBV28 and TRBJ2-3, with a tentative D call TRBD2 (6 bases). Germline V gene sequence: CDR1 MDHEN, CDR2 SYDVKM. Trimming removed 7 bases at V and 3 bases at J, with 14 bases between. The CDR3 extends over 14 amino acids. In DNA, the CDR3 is TGTGCCAGCAAATCCGCAGGAGGGACAGATACGCAGTATTTT. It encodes CASKSAGGTDTQYF.

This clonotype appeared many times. The CDR3 sequence is CASSISGRGNEQFF. The CDR3 nucleotides read TGTGCCAGCAGCATTAGCGGGAGAGGCAATGAGCAGTTCTTC. The chain joins TRBV9 to TRBJ2-1; 9 bases agree with TRBD2. The trim removed 4 bases at V and 6 bases at J, leaving 5 bases unmatched. Germline CDR1 and CDR2: SGDLS and YYNGEE. The CDR3 is made up of 14 amino acids.

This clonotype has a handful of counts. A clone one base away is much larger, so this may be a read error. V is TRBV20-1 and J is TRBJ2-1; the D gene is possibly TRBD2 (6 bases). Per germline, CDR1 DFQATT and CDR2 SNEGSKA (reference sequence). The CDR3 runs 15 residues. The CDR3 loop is CGARPGGTPVNEQFF. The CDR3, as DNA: TGCGGTGCTAGACCGGGTGGGACTCCAGTCAATGAGCAGTTCTTC.

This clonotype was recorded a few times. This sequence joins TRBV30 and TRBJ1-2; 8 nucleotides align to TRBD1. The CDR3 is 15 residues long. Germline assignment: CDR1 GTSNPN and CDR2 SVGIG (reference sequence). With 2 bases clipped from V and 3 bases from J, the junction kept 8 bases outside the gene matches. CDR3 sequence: CAWSLATGVDYGYTF. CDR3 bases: TGTGCCTGGAGTTTAGCGACAGGGGTCGACTATGGCTACACCTTC.

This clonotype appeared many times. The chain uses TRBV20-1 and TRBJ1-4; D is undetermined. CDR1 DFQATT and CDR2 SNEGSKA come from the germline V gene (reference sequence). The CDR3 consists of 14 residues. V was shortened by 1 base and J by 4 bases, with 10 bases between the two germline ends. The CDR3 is CSARGIEYNEKLFF. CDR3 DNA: TGCAGTGCTAGAGGAATAGAGTATAATGAAAAACTGTTTTTT.

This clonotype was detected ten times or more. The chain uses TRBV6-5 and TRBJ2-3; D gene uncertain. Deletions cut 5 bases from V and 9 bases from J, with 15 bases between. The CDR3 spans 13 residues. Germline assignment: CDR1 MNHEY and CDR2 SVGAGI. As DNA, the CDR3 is TGTGCCAGCAGTCCCCGTACCGGGCTGACGCAGTATTTT. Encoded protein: CASSPRTGLTQYF.

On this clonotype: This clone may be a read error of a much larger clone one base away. The CDR3 DNA follows: TGCAGCGCTCTTCCTTTTAACGGCTACAGTGAGCAGTTCTTC. Translation: CSALPFNGYSEQFF. The V and J genes are TRBV20-1 and TRBJ2-1; D is unresolved. The germline V gene encodes CDR1 DFQATT and CDR2 SNEGSKA (reference sequence). The CDR3 runs to 14 residues.

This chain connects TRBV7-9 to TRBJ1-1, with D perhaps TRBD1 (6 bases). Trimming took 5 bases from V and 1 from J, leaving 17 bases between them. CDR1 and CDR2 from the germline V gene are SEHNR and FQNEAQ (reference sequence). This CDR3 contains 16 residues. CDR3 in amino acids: CASSTTGSRWNTEAFF. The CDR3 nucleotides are TGTGCCAGCAGCACAACAGGGAGTCGTTGGAACACTGAAGCTTTCTTT.

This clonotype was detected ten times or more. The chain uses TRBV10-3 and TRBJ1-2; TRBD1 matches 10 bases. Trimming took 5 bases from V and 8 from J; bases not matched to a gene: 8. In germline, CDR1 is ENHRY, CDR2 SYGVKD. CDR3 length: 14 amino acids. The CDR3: CAISTSTGGVGYTF. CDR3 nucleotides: TGTGCCATCAGTACATCGACAGGGGGCGTGGGCTACACCTTC.

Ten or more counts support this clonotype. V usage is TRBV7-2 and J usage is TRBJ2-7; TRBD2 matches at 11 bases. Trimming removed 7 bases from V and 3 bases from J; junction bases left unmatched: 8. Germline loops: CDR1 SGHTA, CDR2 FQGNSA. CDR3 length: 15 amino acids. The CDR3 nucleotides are TGTGCCAGCACCGTTCGACTAGCGGGAATCTACGAGCAGTACTTC. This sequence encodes CASTVRLAGIYEQYF.

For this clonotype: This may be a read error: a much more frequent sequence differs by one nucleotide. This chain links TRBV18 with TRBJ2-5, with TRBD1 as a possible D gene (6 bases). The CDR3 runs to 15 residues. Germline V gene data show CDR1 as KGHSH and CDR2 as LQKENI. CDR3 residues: CASSPPGAFGEAQYF. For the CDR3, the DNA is TGTGCCAGCTCACCACCGGGGGCCTTCGGAGAGGCCCAGTACTTC. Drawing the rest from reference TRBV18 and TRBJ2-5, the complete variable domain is NAGVMQNPRHLVRRRGQEARLRCSPMKGHSHVYWYRQLPEEGLKFMVYLQKENIIDESGMPKERFSAEFPKEGPSILRIQQVVRGDSAAYFCASSPPGAFGEAQYFGPGTRLLVL.

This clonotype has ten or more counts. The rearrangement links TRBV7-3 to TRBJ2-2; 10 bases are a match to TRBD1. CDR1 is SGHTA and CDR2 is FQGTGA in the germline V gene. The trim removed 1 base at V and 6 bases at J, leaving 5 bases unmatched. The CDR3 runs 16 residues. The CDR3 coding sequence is TGTGCCAGCAGCTTAATGGGGACAGGGGTCGCCGGGGAGCTGTTTTTT. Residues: CASSLMGTGVAGELFF.

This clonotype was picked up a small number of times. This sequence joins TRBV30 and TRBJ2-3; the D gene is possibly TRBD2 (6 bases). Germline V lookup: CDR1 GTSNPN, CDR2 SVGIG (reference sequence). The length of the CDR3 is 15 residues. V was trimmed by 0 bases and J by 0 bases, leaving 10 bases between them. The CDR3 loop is CAWSVLTSSTDTQYF. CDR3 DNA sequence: TGTGCCTGGAGTGTACTAACTAGCAGCACAGATACGCAGTATTTT.

For the CDR3, the DNA is TGTGCCAGCAGCTTACAAGACGGCCTCCCTGGGGCCAACGTCCTGACTTTC. Its translation is CASSLQDGLPGANVLTF. J is TRBJ2-6 and V is TRBV11-3, with D unresolved. In germline, CDR1 is SGHNT, CDR2 YENEEA. There are 17 residues in the CDR3. V shed 2 bases and J shed 2 bases, with 13 bases lying between them.

The CDR3 loop reads CASSLSTSGAKVVGTQYF. For the CDR3, the DNA is TGCGCCAGCAGCTTGTCGACTAGCGGGGCCAAAGTGGTCGGGACCCAGTACTTC. The gene calls are TRBV5-1 and TRBJ2-5; 11 bases are a match to TRBD2. From germline, CDR1 is SGHRS and CDR2 YFSETQ. V lost 1 base and J lost 7; bases outside the gene matches: 15. The CDR3 loop spans 18 amino acids.

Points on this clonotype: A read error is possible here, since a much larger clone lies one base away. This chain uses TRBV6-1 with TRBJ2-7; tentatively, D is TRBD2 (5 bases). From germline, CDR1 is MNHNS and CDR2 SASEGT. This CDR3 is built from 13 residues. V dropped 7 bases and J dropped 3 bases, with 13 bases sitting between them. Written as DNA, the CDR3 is TGTGCCAGCAACCGGGATCCAGACTACGAGCAGTACTTC. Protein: CASNRDPDYEQYF.

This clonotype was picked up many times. The CDR3 sequence is CASSETGGEGFF. The CDR3 DNA follows: TGTGCCAGCAGCGAAACAGGGGGCGAGGGGTTCTTC. The chain carries TRBV2 and TRBJ2-1; 9 nucleotides match TRBD1. Germline V gene sequence: CDR1 SNHLY, CDR2 FYNNEI. The CDR3 sequence is 12 residues long. V lost 6 bases, J lost 15 bases, and 9 bases stayed unmatched.

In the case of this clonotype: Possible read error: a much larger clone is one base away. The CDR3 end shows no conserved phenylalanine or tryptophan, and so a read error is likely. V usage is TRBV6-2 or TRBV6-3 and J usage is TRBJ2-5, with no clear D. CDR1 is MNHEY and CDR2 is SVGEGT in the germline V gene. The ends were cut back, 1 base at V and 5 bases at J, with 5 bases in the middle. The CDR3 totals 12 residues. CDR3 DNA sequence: TGTGCCAGCAGTTACTTGATGGAGACCCAGTACTCC. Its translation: CASSYLMETQYS.

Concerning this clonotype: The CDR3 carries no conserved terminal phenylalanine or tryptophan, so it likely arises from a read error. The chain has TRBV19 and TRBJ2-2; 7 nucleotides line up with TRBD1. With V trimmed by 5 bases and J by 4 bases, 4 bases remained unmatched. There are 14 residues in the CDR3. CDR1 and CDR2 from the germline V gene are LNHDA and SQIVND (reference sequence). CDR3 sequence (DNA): TGTGCCAGTAGTGTACAGGGGACCACCGGGGAGCTGTTTTCT. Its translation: CASSVQGTTGELFS.

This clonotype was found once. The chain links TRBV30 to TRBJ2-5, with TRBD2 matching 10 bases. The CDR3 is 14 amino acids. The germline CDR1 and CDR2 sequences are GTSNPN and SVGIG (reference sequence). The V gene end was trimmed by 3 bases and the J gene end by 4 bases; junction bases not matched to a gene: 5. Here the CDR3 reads CAWRRIAGGETQYF. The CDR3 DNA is TGTGCCTGGAGAAGGATAGCGGGAGGAGAGACCCAGTACTTC.

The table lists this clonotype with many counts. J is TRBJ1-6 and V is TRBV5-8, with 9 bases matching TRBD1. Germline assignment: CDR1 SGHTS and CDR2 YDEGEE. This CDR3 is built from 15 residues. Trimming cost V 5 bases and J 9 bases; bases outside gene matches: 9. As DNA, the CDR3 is TGTGCCAGCAGAATAACGGGACAGGGTGTTTCACCCCTCCACTTT. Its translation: CASRITGQGVSPLHF.

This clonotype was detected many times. CDR3 in amino acids: CSARRTLGNTIYF. CDR3 in DNA: TGCAGTGCTAGGCGGACACTTGGAAACACCATATATTTT. The chain combines TRBV20-1 with TRBJ1-3, with D perhaps TRBD1 (5 bases). V shed 3 bases and J shed 3 bases, with 9 bases lying between them. Germline V lookup: CDR1 DFQATT, CDR2 SNEGSKA (reference sequence). The CDR3 length is 13 residues.

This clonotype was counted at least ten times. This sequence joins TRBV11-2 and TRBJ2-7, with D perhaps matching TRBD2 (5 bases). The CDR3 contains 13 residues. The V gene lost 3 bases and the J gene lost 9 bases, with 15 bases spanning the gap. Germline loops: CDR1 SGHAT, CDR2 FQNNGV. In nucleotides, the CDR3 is TGTGCCAGCAGCTTCCCGGACTCCGTCGGGCAGTACTTC. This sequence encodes CASSFPDSVGQYF.

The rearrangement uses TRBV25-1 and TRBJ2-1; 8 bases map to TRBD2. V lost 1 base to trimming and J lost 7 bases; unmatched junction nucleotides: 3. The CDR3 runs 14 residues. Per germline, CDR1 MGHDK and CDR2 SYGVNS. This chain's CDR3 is CASSESGGGNEQFF. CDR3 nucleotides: TGTGCCAGCAGTGAATCGGGCGGGGGGAATGAGCAGTTCTTC.

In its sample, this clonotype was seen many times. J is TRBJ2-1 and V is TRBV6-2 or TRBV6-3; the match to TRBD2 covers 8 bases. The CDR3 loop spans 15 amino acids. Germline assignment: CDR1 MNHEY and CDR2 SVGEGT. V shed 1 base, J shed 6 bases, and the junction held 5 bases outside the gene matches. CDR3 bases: TGTGCCAGCAGTTACTTAGCGGGACCCCTCAATGAGCAGTTCTTC. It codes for CASSYLAGPLNEQFF.

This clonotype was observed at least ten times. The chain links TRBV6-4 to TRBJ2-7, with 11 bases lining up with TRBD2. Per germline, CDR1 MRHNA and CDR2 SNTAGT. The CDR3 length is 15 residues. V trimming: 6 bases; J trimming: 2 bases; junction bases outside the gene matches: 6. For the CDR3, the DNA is TGTGCCAGCAGGGGGACTAGCGGATCCACCTACGAGCAGTACTTC. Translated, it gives CASRGTSGSTYEQYF.

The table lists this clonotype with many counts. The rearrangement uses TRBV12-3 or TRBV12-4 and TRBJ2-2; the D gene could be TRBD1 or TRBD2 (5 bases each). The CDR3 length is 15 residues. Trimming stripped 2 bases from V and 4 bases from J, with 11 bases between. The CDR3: CASSLRDQRTGELFF. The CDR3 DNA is TGTGCCAGCAGTTTAAGGGACCAGCGCACCGGGGAGCTGTTTTTT.

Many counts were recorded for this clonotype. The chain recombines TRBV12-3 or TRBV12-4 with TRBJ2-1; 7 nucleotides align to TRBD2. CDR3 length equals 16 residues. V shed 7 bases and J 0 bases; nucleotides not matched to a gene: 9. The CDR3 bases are TGTGCCAGCACTAGCGGACTGGGGAGCTCCTACAATGAGCAGTTCTTC. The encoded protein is CASTSGLGSSYNEQFF.

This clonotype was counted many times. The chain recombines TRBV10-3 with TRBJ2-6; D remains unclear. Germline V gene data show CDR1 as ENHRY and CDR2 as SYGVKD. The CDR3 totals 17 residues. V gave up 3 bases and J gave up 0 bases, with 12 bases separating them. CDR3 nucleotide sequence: TGTGCCATCAGTGATGTCCGTACTGACTCTGGGGCCAACGTCCTGACTTTC. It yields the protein CAISDVRTDSGANVLTF.

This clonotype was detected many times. The CDR3 protein is CASRDPRCGQTNQPQHF. The CDR3 bases are TGTGCCAGCAGAGACCCGAGATGCGGACAGACCAATCAGCCCCAGCATTTT. The chain carries TRBV6-4 and TRBJ1-5, with D tentatively TRBD1 (6 bases). The CDR3 is 17 residues long. The V end was cut by 6 bases, the J end by 3 bases, with 21 bases between. Looked up from germline, CDR1 is MRHNA and CDR2 is SNTAGT.